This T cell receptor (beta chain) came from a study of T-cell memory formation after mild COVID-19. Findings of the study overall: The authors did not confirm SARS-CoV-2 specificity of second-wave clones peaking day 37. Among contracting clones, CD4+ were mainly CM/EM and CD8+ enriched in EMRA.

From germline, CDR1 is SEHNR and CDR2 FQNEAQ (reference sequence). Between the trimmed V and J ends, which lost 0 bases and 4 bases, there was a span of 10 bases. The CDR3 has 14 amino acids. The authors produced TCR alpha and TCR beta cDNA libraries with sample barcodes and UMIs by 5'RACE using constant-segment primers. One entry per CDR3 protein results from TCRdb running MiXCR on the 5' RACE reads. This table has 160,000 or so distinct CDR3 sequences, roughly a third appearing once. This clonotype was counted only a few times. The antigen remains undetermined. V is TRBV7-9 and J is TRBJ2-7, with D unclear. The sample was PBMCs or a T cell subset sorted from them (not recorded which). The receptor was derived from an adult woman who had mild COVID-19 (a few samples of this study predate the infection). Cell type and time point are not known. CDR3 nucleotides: TGTGCCAGCAGCTTAGCGACGGCGCAGTACGAGCAGTACTTC. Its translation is CASSLATAQYEQYF.